These 30 T cell receptor beta chains originate from one sample sequenced in a study of graft-versus-host responses after intestinal transplantation. The repertoire was sequenced with immunoSEQ multiplex PCR; TCRdb's copy has only in-frame clones and lacks some. This sample has approximately 20,000 clones, with roughly 40% found just once. This material consisted of alloreactive CD4+ T cells from a mixed lymphocyte reaction culture, taken before intestinal transplant. The sample's subset: CFSE-low proliferating T cells sorted from roughly six-day pre-transplant mixed lymphocyte reaction (GvH or HvG direction). The source of these receptors is a human patient who received an intestinal transplant.

The sample holds a few counts of this clone. The chain joins TRBV6-1 to TRBJ1-1; D ambiguous. V lost 4 bases and J 4 bases, leaving 13 bases between the germline ends. CDR3 length: 14 amino acids. The germline CDR1 and CDR2 sequences are MNHNS and SASEGT. The CDR3 sequence is CASSVGSRRTEAFF. CDR3 in DNA: TGTGCCAGCAGTGTAGGCTCCCGGCGCACTGAAGCTTTCTTT.

This sequence joins TRBV19 and TRBJ1-2; unclear D gene. In germline, CDR1 is LNHDA, CDR2 SQIVND (reference sequence). Trimming took off 4 bases at V and 7 bases at J, with 19 bases between the two ends. The CDR3 runs 15 residues. The CDR3 DNA sequence: TGTGCCAGTAGTAAATCCCCGGACCCGTCGGGTGGCTACACCTTC. Encoded protein: CASSKSPDPSGGYTF.

This rearrangement joins TRBV5-4 to TRBJ2-7; 7 nucleotides agree with TRBD1. This CDR3 comprises 15 residues. Losses at the gene ends were 4 bases for V and 2 bases for J; bases not matched to a gene: 9. The V gene's germline CDR1 is SGHNT and CDR2 YYREEE (reference sequence). The CDR3 is CASSPTGDGAYEQYF. CDR3 DNA: TGTGCCAGCAGCCCAACAGGGGATGGGGCCTACGAGCAGTACTTC.

This chain links TRBV9 with TRBJ2-3, with 13 bases matching TRBD2. From germline, CDR1 is SGDLS and CDR2 YYNGEE. CDR3 length: 19 residues. With V trimmed by 3 bases and J by 6 bases, 16 bases remained unmatched. CDR3 region: CASSARLGPGLAGIDTQYF. CDR3 DNA sequence: TGTGCCAGCAGCGCACGTTTAGGACCGGGACTAGCGGGGATCGATACGCAGTATTTT. The whole variable domain, filled in from reference TRBV9 and TRBJ2-3, reads DSGVTQTPKHLITATGQRVTLRCSPRSGDLSVYWYQQSLDQGLQFLIQYYNGEERAKGNILERFSAQQFPDLHSELNLSSLELGDSALYFCASSARLGPGLAGIDTQYFGPGTRLTVL.

J is TRBJ2-7 and V is TRBV6-1, with D perhaps matching TRBD2 (6 bases). With 6 bases removed from V and 12 bases from J, the gap between germline ends came to 24 bases. Germline V gene lookup returns CDR1 MNHNS and CDR2 SASEGT. The CDR3 sequence is 14 residues long. CDR3 amino acids: CASRPFRDSALRYF. CDR3 bases: TGTGCCAGCAGGCCTTTCCGGGACTCCGCCCTCCGGTACTTC.

This clone was detected only a few times. This chain uses TRBV15 with TRBJ1-1; 7 bases match TRBD1. This CDR3 spans 15 amino acids. Looked up from germline, CDR1 is LNHNV and CDR2 is YYDKDF (reference sequence). The V segment lost 1 base and the J segment 4 bases; nucleotides outside the gene matches: 6. The DNA of the CDR3 is TGTGCCACCAGCAGAGTCGGGAGGGGGCCCACTGAAGCTTTCTTT. This codes for CATSRVGRGPTEAFF.

This chain uses TRBV6-1 with TRBJ1-2; D ambiguous. Trimming took off 8 bases at V and 0 bases at J, with 7 bases between the two ends. This CDR3 has 12 residues. The germline V gene encodes CDR1 MNHNS and CDR2 SASEGT. The CDR3 DNA reads as TGTGCCAGCGGAAGGGCTAACTATGGCTACACCTTC. Protein: CASGRANYGYTF.

This clone was detected only a few times. The gene calls are TRBV6-6 and TRBJ1-2; maybe TRBD1 (5 bases). The V and J ends lost 2 bases and 2 bases respectively, with 9 bases between them. Germline V CDR1 and CDR2: MNHNY, SVGAGI (reference sequence). The CDR3 totals 14 residues. The CDR3 DNA is TGTGCCAGCAGTTACGGGGGACCCAACTATGGCTACACCTTC. Translating it yields CASSYGGPNYGYTF.

V and J are TRBV5-5 and TRBJ1-1; possible D gene TRBD1, 6 bases. Looked up from germline, CDR1 is SGHKS and CDR2 is YYEKEE (reference sequence). The CDR3 covers 14 residues. V dropped 0 bases and J dropped 9 bases, with 15 bases sitting between them. The CDR3 DNA reads TGTGCCAGCAGCTTGGGTGACAGGATCCTTAAAGCTTTCTTT. Translating gives CASSLGDRILKAFF.

This chain uses TRBV4-2 with TRBJ2-7; D gene unclear. Germline lookup yields CDR1 LGHNA and CDR2 YNFKEQ. Trimming took off 1 base at V and 2 bases at J, with 12 bases between the two ends. This CDR3 has 15 amino acids. CDR3: CASSQVGTRTYEQYF. The CDR3 nucleotides read TGTGCCAGCAGCCAAGTGGGTACCCGAACCTACGAGCAGTACTTC.

The chain joins TRBV27 to TRBJ1-1, with 7 nucleotides matching TRBD1. This CDR3 has 15 amino acids. The ends lost 5 bases at V and 2 bases at J; junction bases unmatched: 8. From germline, CDR1 is MNHEY and CDR2 SMNVEV (reference sequence). CDR3 region: CASSSQGQPNTEAFF. CDR3 sequence (DNA): TGTGCCAGCAGTAGCCAGGGACAGCCTAACACTGAAGCTTTCTTT.

The chain uses TRBV29-1 and TRBJ2-3; D is ambiguous. V was cut by 4 bases and J by 7 bases, with 9 bases left in between. The CDR3 consists of 11 residues. Germline CDR1 and CDR2: SQVTM and ANQGSEA. The CDR3 DNA follows: TGCAGCGTTGGTCCCTTTTATACGCAGTATTTT. Translating it yields CSVGPFYTQYF.

The sample holds a few counts of this clone. This chain uses TRBV19 with TRBJ1-5, with no clear D. The CDR3 has 14 amino acids. Germline lookup yields CDR1 LNHDA and CDR2 SQIVND (reference sequence). The V and J ends lost 9 bases and 2 bases respectively, with 14 bases between them. The CDR3 loop reads CASTSLLGNQPQHF. Here the CDR3 DNA reads TGTGCCAGCACCTCTTTGTTGGGCAATCAGCCCCAGCATTTT.

This clone came up once. The genes are TRBV6-6 and TRBJ1-1, with TRBD1 matching 7 bases. V lost 6 bases, J lost 4 bases, and 11 bases stayed unmatched. CDR1 is MNHNY and CDR2 is SVGAGI in the germline V gene (reference sequence). The CDR3 has 15 amino acids. The CDR3 sequence: CASRLDRVRGTEAFF. In DNA, the CDR3 is TGTGCCAGCAGACTCGACAGGGTGAGAGGCACTGAAGCTTTCTTT.

This clone turned up a few times. J is TRBJ2-2 and V is TRBV6-5, with 8 bases fitting TRBD1. V lost 6 bases, J lost 5 bases, and 8 bases stayed unmatched. Germline lookup yields CDR1 MNHEY and CDR2 SVGAGI. CDR3 length equals 15 residues. CDR3 in amino acids: CASSRGTGWTGELFF. CDR3 coding DNA: TGTGCCAGCAGCCGGGGGACAGGCTGGACCGGGGAGCTGTTTTTT.

This clone appeared a few times. In the same sample, other DNA sequences code for this CDR3. V gene TRBV11-3 combines with J gene TRBJ2-1; TRBD2 matches 16 bases. The CDR3 consists of 15 residues. Germline CDR1 reads SGHNT; CDR2 reads YENEEA. The J segment lost 12 bases and the V segment lost 3 bases, leaving 5 bases of the junction unmatched. CDR3 region: CASSFTGTSGGGQFF. The CDR3 region has the DNA TGTGCCAGCAGCTTCACCGGGACTAGCGGGGGGGGGCAGTTCTTC.

The CDR3 region is CAISESMRWGAHGYTF. As DNA, the CDR3 is TGTGCCATCAGTGAGTCGATGAGATGGGGGGCACATGGCTACACCTTC. The rearrangement uses TRBV10-3 and TRBJ1-2, with a tentative D call TRBD1 (6 bases). CDR1 and CDR2 from the germline V gene are ENHRY and SYGVKD. The CDR3 contains 16 residues. V was clipped by 0 bases and J by 6 bases, with 17 bases between them.

The rearrangement links TRBV19 to TRBJ1-4, with 9 bases lining up with TRBD1. Germline V gene lookup returns CDR1 LNHDA and CDR2 SQIVND (reference sequence). The CDR3 sequence is 15 residues long. J gave up 6 bases and V 7 bases, and 9 bases lay outside the gene matches. The CDR3 reads CASTLPGQGHEKLFF. CDR3 coding DNA: TGTGCCAGTACTCTACCGGGACAGGGTCATGAAAAACTGTTTTTT.

This clone was found a few times. The rearrangement joins TRBV19 to TRBJ1-5; the D is unclear. The V gene lost 10 bases and the J gene lost 4 bases, with 20 bases spanning the gap. The length of the CDR3 is 15 residues. Germline V lookup: CDR1 LNHDA, CDR2 SQIVND (reference sequence). The CDR3: CATRLMRARNQPQHF. The CDR3 DNA is TGTGCCACCCGCCTGATGAGGGCCCGAAATCAGCCCCAGCATTTT. Complete variable domain (other parts from reference TRBV19 and TRBJ1-5): DGGITQSPKYLFRKEGQNVTLSCEQNLNHDAMYWYRQDPGQGLRLIYYSQIVNDFQKGDIAEGYSVSREKKESFPLTVTSAQKNPTAFYLCATRLMRARNQPQHFGDGTRLSIL.

This clone was counted a few times. The chain has TRBV15 and TRBJ2-3; a possible D gene is TRBD1 (5 bases). The CDR3 sequence is 15 residues long. V was clipped by 0 bases and J by 2 bases, with 9 bases between them. CDR1 is LNHNV and CDR2 is YYDKDF in the germline V gene (reference sequence). CDR3 residues: CATSRDPGSTDTQYF. CDR3 DNA: TGTGCCACCAGCAGAGATCCAGGGTCCACAGATACGCAGTATTTT.

The genes are TRBV5-1 and TRBJ2-2; either TRBD1 or TRBD2 may fit D (5 bases each). In germline, CDR1 is SGHRS, CDR2 YFSETQ. The CDR3 covers 15 residues. V lost 5 bases and J 4 bases, leaving 15 bases between the germline ends. CDR3 DNA sequence: TGCGCCAGCAGAGTCCGGGGCCGGAGCACCGGGGAGCTGTTTTTT. As protein: CASRVRGRSTGELFF.

J is TRBJ1-1 and V is TRBV10-1; TRBD1 is a possible D gene (6 bases). The CDR3 length is 14 residues. V was shortened by 6 bases and J by 3 bases, with 14 bases between the two germline ends. Germline V gene data show CDR1 as WNHNN and CDR2 as SYGVQD (reference sequence). For the CDR3, the DNA is TGCGCCAGCAGACCCCCAACAGGGTACACTGAAGCTTTCTTT. Residues: CASRPPTGYTEAFF.

The DNA for the CDR3 is TGTGCCAGCAGTGAGCAGGGGATCCAGAATCAGCCCCAGCATTTT. Translated: CASSEQGIQNQPQHF. The chain carries TRBV2 and TRBJ1-5; D may be TRBD1 (6 bases). Trimming cost V 3 bases and J 4 bases, with 13 bases left between them. CDR3 length: 15 residues. CDR1 is SNHLY, CDR2 FYNNEI, per germline.

The rearrangement uses TRBV11-3 and TRBJ2-1, with D perhaps matching TRBD1 (6 bases). Looked up from germline, CDR1 is SGHNT and CDR2 is YENEEA. The ends were cut back, 0 bases at V and 4 bases at J, with 10 bases in the middle. There are 15 residues in the CDR3. CDR3 residues: CASSLDRGSYNEQFF. In DNA, the CDR3 is TGTGCCAGCAGCTTAGACAGGGGCAGTTACAATGAGCAGTTCTTC.

This clone was seen a few times. The chain uses TRBV2 and TRBJ2-1, with 8 bases that match TRBD2. This CDR3 region has 16 residues. Per germline, CDR1 SNHLY and CDR2 FYNNEI. Trimming took 7 bases from V and 10 from J; bases not matched to a gene: 18. CDR3 coding DNA: TGTGCCAGCACCGCACCCGGGACTAGACGACACGGGGAGCAGTTCTTC. This codes for CASTAPGTRRHGEQFF.

This clone was observed a handful of times. V gene TRBV25-1 combines with J gene TRBJ2-2, with 7 positions matching TRBD1. Germline trimming cut 4 bases from V and 5 bases from J; bases unmatched to any gene: 7. The CDR3 is 15 amino acids. Per germline, CDR1 MGHDK and CDR2 SYGVNS. The CDR3 reads CASSGPGQITGELFF. In DNA form, the CDR3 reads TGTGCCAGCAGTGGACCGGGACAGATAACCGGGGAGCTGTTTTTT.

V is TRBV5-4 and J is TRBJ2-2; D possibly corresponds to TRBD2 (6 bases). The CDR3 extends over 17 amino acids. CDR1 is SGHNT and CDR2 is YYREEE in the germline V gene (reference sequence). Trimming left V 0 bases short and J 6 bases short, with 18 bases between. CDR3 DNA sequence: TGTGCCAGCAGCTTGGGGCTTACGGGGGTTATAGCCGGGGAGCTGTTTTTT. It yields the protein CASSLGLTGVIAGELFF.

This clone was seen only a few times. V usage is TRBV6-4 and J usage is TRBJ2-2; no clear D gene. Germline CDR1 reads MRHNA; CDR2 reads SNTAGT. This CDR3 comprises 15 residues. Trimming pared 3 bases from V and 2 bases from J, leaving 10 bases between. The CDR3 nucleotides are TGTGCCAGCAGTGAAACATACACCAACACCGGGGAGCTGTTTTTT. Translating it yields CASSETYTNTGELFF.

The V and J genes are TRBV4-1 and TRBJ2-2; tentative D call: TRBD2 (6 bases). The length of the CDR3 is 17 residues. Germline V gives CDR1 MGHRA, CDR2 YSYEKL. V was shortened by 1 base and J by 8 bases, with 20 bases between the two germline ends. CDR3 in DNA: TGCGCCAGCAGCCAAGTTTTTTCCGGGGGACCACCAGGGGAGCTGTTTTTT. Encoded protein: CASSQVFSGGPPGELFF.

This clone was seen a few times. The CDR3 coding sequence is TGTGCCAGCAGCAGGGCCAGCGAAAAACTGTTTTTT. Its translation is CASSRASEKLFF. The chain recombines TRBV5-5 with TRBJ1-4; no definite D call. The CDR3 is 12 residues long. Trimming pared 4 bases from V and 8 bases from J, leaving 9 bases between. CDR1 is SGHKS, CDR2 YYEKEE, per germline (reference sequence).